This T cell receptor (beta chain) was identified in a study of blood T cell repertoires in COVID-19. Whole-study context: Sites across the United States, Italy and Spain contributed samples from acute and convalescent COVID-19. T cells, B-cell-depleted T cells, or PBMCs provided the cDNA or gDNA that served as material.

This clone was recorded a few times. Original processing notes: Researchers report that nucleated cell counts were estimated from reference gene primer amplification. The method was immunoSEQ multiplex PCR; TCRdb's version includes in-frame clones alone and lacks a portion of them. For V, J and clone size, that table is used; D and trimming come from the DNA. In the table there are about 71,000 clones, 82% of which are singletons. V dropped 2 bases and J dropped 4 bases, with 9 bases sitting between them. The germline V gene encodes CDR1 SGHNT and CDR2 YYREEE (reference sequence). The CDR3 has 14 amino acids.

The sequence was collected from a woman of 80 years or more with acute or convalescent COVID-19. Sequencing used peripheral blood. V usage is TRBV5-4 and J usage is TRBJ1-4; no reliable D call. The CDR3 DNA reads TGTGCCAGCAGCTTCGGTCTTGATAATGAAAAACTGTTTTTT. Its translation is CASSFGLDNEKLFF. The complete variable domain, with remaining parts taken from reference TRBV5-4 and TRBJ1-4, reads ETGVTQSPTHLIKTRGQQVTLRCSSQSGHNTVSWYQQALGQGPQFIFQYYREEENGRGNFPPRFSGLQFPNYSSELNVNALELDDSALYLCASSFGLDNEKLFFGSGTQLSVL.